This TCR beta chain appears in the sequencing data of a study of shared clonotypes between healthy human individuals. Whole-study results and caveats: Clonotypes shared by all four sorted-subset donors had higher generation probabilities than non-shared clonotypes. Memory subsets had estimated richness that was generally smaller than that of naive subsets.

Germline V gene data show CDR1 as GTSNPN and CDR2 as SVGIG (reference sequence). V was cut by 7 bases and J by 2 bases, with 12 bases left in between. The CDR3 contains 12 residues. The donors, healthy adults who were HIV-negative, had experienced no recent acute infections or vaccinations. The investigators split CD4+ cells into a CD45RA+ naive subset and a CD45RA-negative memory subset. The data were produced by immunoSEQ multiplex PCR, yet TCRdb's version contains in-frame clones alone and is incomplete. The repertoire has 1,400,000 or so clones, approximately 98.5% of them found once; the top ten carry under 0.45%. Note on this clone: The antigen remains undetermined.

The clonotype was recovered from a man between 25 and 39 years old in good health. The V and J genes are TRBV30 and TRBJ2-7, with D perhaps matching TRBD2 (5 bases). Sequencing was carried out using naive CD4+ T cells sorted from blood. As for subset: CD45RA+ positively selected. CDR3 sequence reads: CAYGSFPYEQYF. In DNA, the CDR3 is TGTGCCTATGGGAGTTTTCCCTACGAGCAGTACTTC.